This T cell receptor (beta chain) was identified during a study of T cell repertoires in cytomegalovirus infection. This clonotype has more than one count but fewer than ten. The germline gives CDR1 SNHLY, CDR2 FYNNEI. The CDR3 covers 19 residues. Trimming pared 8 bases from V and 2 bases from J, leaving 29 bases between. A single record per CDR3 protein comes from TCRdb applying MiXCR to the reads. Of about 400,000 distinct CDR3 sequences in the sample, about a sixth were seen once. The sample comprised PBMCs. The chain combines TRBV2 with TRBJ2-3; D is perhaps TRBD1 (6 bases). The receptor was isolated from a human donor in good health (CMV status not recorded). Some clones in this sample may be carry-over from other donors' samples. CDR3 DNA: TGTGCCAGCTTCCAACTCGAGAAACAGGGAACCCCCCTCACAGATACGCAGTATTTT. This translates into CASFQLEKQGTPLTDTQYF.